This T cell receptor beta chain is drawn from a study of shared clonotypes between healthy human individuals. The germline gives CDR1 MNHEY, CDR2 SMNVEV (reference sequence). V lost 5 bases to trimming and J lost 4 bases; unmatched junction nucleotides: 6. This CDR3 is 14 amino acids long. In this sample, this clone turned up once. Under the authors' procedure: For the immunoSEQ data, sequences were junction-only without quality scores, so filtering differed. Profiling relied on immunoSEQ multiplex PCR, and the TCRdb table lists in-frame clones only, not all of them. That table furnishes V, J and clone size, whereas the DNA furnished D and trimming. The table has a few million clones, 80% to 95% seen once.

The sequenced material came from naive CD4+ T cells from PBMCs. Indicated subset: CD45RA+ positively selected. This rearrangement joins TRBV27 to TRBJ2-5, with 8 bases aligning to TRBD1. This clonotype was obtained from a man younger than 35 in good health. Some clones in this sample may be carry-over from other donors' samples. The CDR3 is CASSARTGGETQYF. CDR3 nucleotides: TGTGCCAGCAGTGCCAGAACAGGGGGAGAGACCCAGTACTTC.